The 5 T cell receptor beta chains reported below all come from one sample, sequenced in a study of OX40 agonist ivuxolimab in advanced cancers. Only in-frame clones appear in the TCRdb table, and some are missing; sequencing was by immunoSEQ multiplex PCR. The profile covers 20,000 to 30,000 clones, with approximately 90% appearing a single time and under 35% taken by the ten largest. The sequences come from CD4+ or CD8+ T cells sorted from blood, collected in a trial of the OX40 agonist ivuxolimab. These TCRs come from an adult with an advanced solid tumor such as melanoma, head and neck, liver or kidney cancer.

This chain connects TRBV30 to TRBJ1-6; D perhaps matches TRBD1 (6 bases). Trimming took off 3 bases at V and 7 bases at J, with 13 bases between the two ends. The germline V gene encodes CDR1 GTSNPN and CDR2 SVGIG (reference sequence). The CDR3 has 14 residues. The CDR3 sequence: CAWSVRGGNSPLHF. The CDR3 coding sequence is TGTGCCTGGAGCGTCAGGGGAGGAAATTCACCCCTCCACTTT.

CDR3 bases: TGTGCCAGCAGCTTAGTGAGGACTAGCGGGTACAATCAGTTCTTC. The encoded protein is CASSLVRTSGYNQFF. The chain joins TRBV7-9 to TRBJ2-1; 11 bases map to TRBD2. The V and J ends lost 1 base and 13 bases, in that order; junction bases with no gene match: 9. CDR1 is SEHNR and CDR2 is FQNEAQ in the germline V gene (reference sequence). The CDR3 has 15 residues.

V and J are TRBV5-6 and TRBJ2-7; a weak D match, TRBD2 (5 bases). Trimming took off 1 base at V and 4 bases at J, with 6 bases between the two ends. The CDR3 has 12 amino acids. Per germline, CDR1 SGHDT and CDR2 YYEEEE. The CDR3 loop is CASSLSGYEQYF. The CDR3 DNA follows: TGTGCCAGCAGCTTGTCGGGGTACGAGCAGTACTTC.

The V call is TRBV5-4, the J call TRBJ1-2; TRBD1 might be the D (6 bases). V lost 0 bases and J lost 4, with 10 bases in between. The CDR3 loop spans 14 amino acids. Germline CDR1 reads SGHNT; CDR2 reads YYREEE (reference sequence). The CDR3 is CASSLEARGYGYTF. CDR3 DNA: TGTGCCAGCAGCTTGGAGGCCAGGGGCTATGGCTACACCTTC. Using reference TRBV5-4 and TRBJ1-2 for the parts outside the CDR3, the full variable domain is ETGVTQSPTHLIKTRGQQVTLRCSSQSGHNTVSWYQQALGQGPQFIFQYYREEENGRGNFPPRFSGLQFPNYSSELNVNALELDDSALYLCASSLEARGYGYTFGSGTRLTVV.

The CDR3 loop reads CASRKTTADTQYF. Written as DNA, the CDR3 is TGTGCCAGTAGGAAGACAACGGCAGATACGCAGTATTTT. The chain is built from TRBV19 and TRBJ2-3; D is uncertain. From germline, CDR1 is LNHDA and CDR2 SQIVND (reference sequence). The V and J ends lost 6 bases and 4 bases respectively, with 11 bases between them. CDR3 length: 13 amino acids.